This is a list of T cell receptor beta chains from one sample in a study of cytomegalovirus exposure and HLA in healthy donors. Produced via immunoSEQ multiplex PCR; TCRdb's table is partial and in-frame only. The sample has approximately 75,000 clones. The sequenced material came from PBMCs. Source of these receptors: a boy aged 5-17 years in good health and CMV-seronegative. The CDR3 runs from the conserved cysteine through the conserved F or W. D genes are given only for firm matches.

len,v_gene,j_gene,d_gene,CDR3nt,CDR3aa
19,TRBV18,TRBJ1-3,TRBD1,TGTGCCAGCTCACCGACAGCCGGGACAGGGAACGGAGCTGGAAACACCATATATTTT,CASSPTAGTGNGAGNTIYF
16,TRBV6-5,TRBJ1-3,.,TGTGCCAGCAGTTACAGGGGTAGGCCCCCTGGAAACACCATATATTTT,CASSYRGRPPGNTIYF
12,TRBV25-1,TRBJ2-7,TRBD1,TGTGCCAGCAGTCACCGGGACAGCGAGCAGTACTTC,CASSHRDSEQYF
15,TRBV18,TRBJ1-1,TRBD1,TGTGCCAGCTCACAATCGACAGGGGAGAACACTGAAGCTTTCTTT,CASSQSTGENTEAFF
12,TRBV29-1,TRBJ1-2,.,TGCAGCGTTGAAACTACGGCAGAGATGGGTACCTTC,CSVETTAEMGTF
16,TRBV4-3,TRBJ2-7,.,TGCGCCAGCAGCCAAGATCTGGGTCCAGCGAACTACGAGCAGTACTTC,CASSQDLGPANYEQYF
18,TRBV7-2,TRBJ2-7,TRBD2,TGTGCCAGCAGCAGAAGACTGTCGACTAGCGGGATCCCCTACGAGCAGTACTTC,CASSRRLSTSGIPYEQYF
14,TRBV30,TRBJ1-4,TRBD1,TGTGCCTGGAGTAGGGGGCACACTAATGAAAAACTGTTTTTT,CAWSRGHTNEKLFF
15,TRBV5-1,TRBJ1-1,.,TGCGCCAGCAGCTTGGACAGCGGTCGGTACACTGAAGCTTTCTTT,CASSLDSGRYTEAFF
18,TRBV5-4,TRBJ1-1,TRBD1,TGTGCCAGCAGCTTGTGGGGACAGGGGGATTGGAGGGTGACTGAAGCTTTCTTT,CASSLWGQGDWRVTEAFF
15,TRBV5-1,TRBJ2-7,.,TGCGCCAGCAGCTTCCCCGGGAATAGCAGATACGAGCAGTACTTC,CASSFPGNSRYEQYF
15,TRBV14,TRBJ2-7,TRBD2,TGTGCCAGCAGCCTTACTAGCGGGGATTTTTACGAGCAGTACTTC,CASSLTSGDFYEQYF
17,TRBV29-1,TRBJ2-3,.,TGCAGCGTTCAAGGAGCCAGGGGCTCAGATAACACAGATAAGCAGTATTTT,CSVQGARGSDNTDKQYF
15,TRBV5-1,TRBJ2-7,TRBD2,TGCGCCAGCAGCTTCCCCAGGACTAGCAGATACGAGCAGTACTTC,CASSFPRTSRYEQYF
15,TRBV9,TRBJ2-7,.,TGTGCCAGCAGCGGAACCGGGACTTCAATCTACGAGCAGTACTTC,CASSGTGTSIYEQYF
13,TRBV30,TRBJ1-2,.,TGTGCCTGGAGGGACAGCCGATGGGATGGCTACACCTTC,CAWRDSRWDGYTF
16,TRBV7-9,TRBJ2-7,TRBD2,TGTGCCAGCAGCTCGGATAATAGCGGGCTTACCTACGAGCAGTACTTC,CASSSDNSGLTYEQYF
13,TRBV5-1,TRBJ1-2,.,TGCGCCAGCAGCTCCGGACAGAACTATGGCTACACCTTC,CASSSGQNYGYTF
11,TRBV20-1,TRBJ2-7,.,TGCAGTGCTACCGGACAGTTGGAGCAGTACTTC,CSATGQLEQYF
14,TRBV7-9,TRBJ1-6,.,TGTGCCAGCAGCTTAGAACAGGCTAATTCACCCCTCCACTTT,CASSLEQANSPLHF
14,TRBV2,TRBJ1-1,.,TGTGCCAGCAGTGACACAGGGATGAACACTGAAGCTTTCTTT,CASSDTGMNTEAFF
13,TRBV30,TRBJ2-7,.,TGTGCCTGGAGGCGGGACGGCGATTGGGAGCAGTACTTC,CAWRRDGDWEQYF
15,TRBV5-5,TRBJ1-1,.,TGTGCCAGCACTCCCCGTCGGGGGGCGGGTACTGAAGCTTTCTTT,CASTPRRGAGTEAFF
14,TRBV6-5,TRBJ1-1,TRBD1,TGTGCCAGCAGTTACTTCAACAGGGGAGCTGAAGCTTTCTTT,CASSYFNRGAEAFF
14,TRBV2,TRBJ2-5,TRBD2,TGTGCCAGCGGGACTAGCAGTACCCAAGAGACCCAGTACTTC,CASGTSSTQETQYF
14,TRBV18,TRBJ1-1,TRBD1,TGTGCCAGCTCACTTCTCGGGACAGCTTGCGACGCTTTCTTT,CASSLLGTACDAFF
15,TRBV6-6,TRBJ1-2,.,TGTGCCAGCAGTTACGACAGCGCTCCTAACTATGGCTACACCTTC,CASSYDSAPNYGYTF
14,TRBV18,TRBJ2-7,TRBD1,TGTGCCAGCTCACCAATTCAGGGGGCCTACGAGCAGTACTTC,CASSPIQGAYEQYF
16,TRBV5-1,TRBJ2-7,TRBD1,TGCGCCAGCAGCTTCGCTGCGGGGCAGGGGGCTCTCGACCAGTACTTC,CASSFAAGQGALDQYF
18,TRBV6-1,TRBJ1-2,TRBD1,TGTGCCAGCAGTGAGGAAAGGGGGCAGCGATCTTGGCGCTATGGCTACACCTTC,CASSEERGQRSWRYGYTF